The present T cell receptor (beta chain) was sequenced within a study of shared clonotypes between healthy human individuals. Study in general: A couple of female and a few male donors aged 18 to 49 were enrolled.

Deep was the level at which the assay was run. Method: immunoSEQ multiplex PCR; TCRdb's copy keeps in-frame clones and lacks some. The sample has about 2.4 million clones; roughly 93% are singletons. CD4+ cells yielded CD45RA+ naive and CD45RA-negative memory subsets. The sequence derives from a man aged 18 to 30 in good health. Some clones in this sample may be carry-over from other donors' samples. The sequencing sample was made of naive CD4+ T cells from PBMCs. The subset here: CD45RA+ positively selected.

The CDR3, as DNA: TGTGCCAGCAGCTTACCTCGGACTAGCGGGAGCCAACAAGAGACCCAGTACTTC. This encodes CASSLPRTSGSQQETQYF. The chain carries TRBV7-8 and TRBJ2-5, with 13 nucleotides matching TRBD2. V shed 2 bases, J shed 2 bases, and the junction held 8 bases outside the gene matches. The CDR3 has 18 residues. CDR1 is SGHVS and CDR2 is FQNEAQ in the germline V gene.